This TCR beta chain came from a study of blood T cell repertoires in COVID-19. The CDR3 has 12 amino acids. Comments on this clone: The junction shows a germline mismatch at one end, possibly a read error.

Sequenced by immunoSEQ multiplex PCR; TCRdb stores in-frame clones only, minus some. Counted here are about 190,000 clones, about 82% occurring once; the ten biggest clones make up under 5.5%. The material sequenced was peripheral blood. The receptor was isolated from a woman aged 25 to 45 with acute or convalescent COVID-19. V gene TRBV12-3 or TRBV12-4 combines with J gene TRBJ2-3, with D perhaps given as TRBD1 or TRBD2 (6 bases each). The DNA for the CDR3 is TGTGCCAGCAGCTTAGGGGGAGGTACGCAGTATTTT. Residues: CASSLGGGTQYF.